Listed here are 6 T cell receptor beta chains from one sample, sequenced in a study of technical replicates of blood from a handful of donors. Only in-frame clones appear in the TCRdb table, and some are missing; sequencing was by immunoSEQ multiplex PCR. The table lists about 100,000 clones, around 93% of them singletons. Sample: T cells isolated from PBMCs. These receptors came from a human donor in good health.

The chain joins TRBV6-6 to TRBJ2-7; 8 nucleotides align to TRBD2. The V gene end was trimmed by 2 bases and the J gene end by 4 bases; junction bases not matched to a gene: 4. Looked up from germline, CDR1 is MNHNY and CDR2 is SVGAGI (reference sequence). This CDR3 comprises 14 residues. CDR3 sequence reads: CASSYSSGTYEQYF. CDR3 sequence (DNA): TGTGCCAGCAGTTACAGTAGCGGGACATACGAGCAGTACTTC.

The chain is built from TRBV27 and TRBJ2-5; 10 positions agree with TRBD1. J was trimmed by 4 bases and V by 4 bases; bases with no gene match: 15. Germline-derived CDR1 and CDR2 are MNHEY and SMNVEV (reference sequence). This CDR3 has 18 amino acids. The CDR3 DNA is TGTGCCAGCAGTTCTGCAAGTGTTGGGACAGGGGTGTTAGAGACCCAGTACTTC. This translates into CASSSASVGTGVLETQYF.

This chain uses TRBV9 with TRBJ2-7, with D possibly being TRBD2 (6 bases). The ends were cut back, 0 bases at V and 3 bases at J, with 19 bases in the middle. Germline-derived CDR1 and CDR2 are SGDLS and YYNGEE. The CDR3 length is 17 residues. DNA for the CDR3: TGTGCCAGCAGCGTAGGAATTGCGGGGCAGGGCAACTACGAGCAGTACTTC. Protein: CASSVGIAGQGNYEQYF.

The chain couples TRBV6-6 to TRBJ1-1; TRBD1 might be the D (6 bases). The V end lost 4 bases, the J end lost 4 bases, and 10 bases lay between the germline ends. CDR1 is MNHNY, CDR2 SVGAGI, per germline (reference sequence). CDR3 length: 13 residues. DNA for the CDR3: TGTGCCAGCAGTTTACAGGGTGGCACTGAAGCTTTCTTT. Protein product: CASSLQGGTEAFF.

The DNA for the CDR3 is TGTGCCAGCAGGCGACAGGTCTCTGGGGCCAACGTCCTGACTTTC. It specifies CASRRQVSGANVLTF. The chain employs TRBV6-6 and TRBJ2-6; TRBD1 is a possible D gene (6 bases). V lost 6 bases to trimming and J lost 0 bases, with 9 bases between them. Germline values: CDR1 MNHNY, CDR2 SVGAGI (reference sequence). There are 15 residues in the CDR3.

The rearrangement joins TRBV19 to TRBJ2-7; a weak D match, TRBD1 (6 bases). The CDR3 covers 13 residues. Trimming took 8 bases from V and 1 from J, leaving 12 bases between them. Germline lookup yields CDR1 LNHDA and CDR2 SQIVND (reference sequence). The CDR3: CASSTGSSYEQYF. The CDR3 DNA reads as TGTGCCAGTTCGACAGGATCATCCTACGAGCAGTACTTC.